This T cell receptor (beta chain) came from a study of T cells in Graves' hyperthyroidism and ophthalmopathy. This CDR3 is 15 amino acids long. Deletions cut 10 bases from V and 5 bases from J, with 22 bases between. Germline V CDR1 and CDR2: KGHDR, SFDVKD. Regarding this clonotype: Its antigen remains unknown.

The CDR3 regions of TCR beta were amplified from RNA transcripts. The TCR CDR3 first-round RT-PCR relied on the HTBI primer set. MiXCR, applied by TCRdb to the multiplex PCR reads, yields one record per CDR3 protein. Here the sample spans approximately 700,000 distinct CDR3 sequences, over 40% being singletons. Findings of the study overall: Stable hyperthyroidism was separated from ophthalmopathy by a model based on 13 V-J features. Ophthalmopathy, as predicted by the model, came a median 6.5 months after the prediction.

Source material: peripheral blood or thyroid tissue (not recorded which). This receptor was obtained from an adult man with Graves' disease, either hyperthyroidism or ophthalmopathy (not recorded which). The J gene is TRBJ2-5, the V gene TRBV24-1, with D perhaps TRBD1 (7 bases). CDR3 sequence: CATKTRQGDWETQYF. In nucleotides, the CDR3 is TGTGCCACGAAGACTAGACAGGGTGATTGGGAGACCCAGTACTTC.